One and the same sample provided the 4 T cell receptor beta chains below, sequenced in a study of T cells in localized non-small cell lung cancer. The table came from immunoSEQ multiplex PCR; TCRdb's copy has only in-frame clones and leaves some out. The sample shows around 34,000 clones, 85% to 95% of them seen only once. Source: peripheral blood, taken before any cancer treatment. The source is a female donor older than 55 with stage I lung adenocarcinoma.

CDR3 coding DNA: TGTGCCAGCACCACGACAGGGGTCTCTGGGGCCAACGTCCTGACTTTC. It translates to CASTTTGVSGANVLTF. The J gene is TRBJ2-6, the V gene TRBV7-9; 8 bases match TRBD1. This CDR3 has 16 residues. Per germline, CDR1 SEHNR and CDR2 FQNEAQ (reference sequence). Trimming removed 7 bases from V and 0 bases from J; junction bases left unmatched: 5.

This chain's CDR3 is CASSTGQGDIEQYF. The CDR3 DNA reads as TGTGCCAGCAGTACGGGACAGGGGGATATCGAGCAGTACTTC. The J gene is TRBJ2-7, the V gene TRBV28, with 11 bases identical to TRBD1. CDR3 length equals 14 residues. V shed 5 bases, J shed 6 bases, and the junction held 6 bases outside the gene matches. Germline CDR1 and CDR2: MDHEN and SYDVKM.

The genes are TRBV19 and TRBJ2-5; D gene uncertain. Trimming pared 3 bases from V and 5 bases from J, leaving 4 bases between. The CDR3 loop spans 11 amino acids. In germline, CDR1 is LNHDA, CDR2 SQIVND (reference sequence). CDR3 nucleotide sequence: TGTGCCAGTAGTATGAGGGAGACCCAGTACTTC. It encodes CASSMRETQYF.

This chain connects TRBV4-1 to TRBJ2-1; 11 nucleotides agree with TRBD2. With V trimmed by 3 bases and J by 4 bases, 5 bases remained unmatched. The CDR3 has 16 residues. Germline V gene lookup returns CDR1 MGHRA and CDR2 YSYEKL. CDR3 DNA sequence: TGCGCCAGCAGCCACCAGGGACTAGCGGATTACAATGAGCAGTTCTTC. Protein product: CASSHQGLADYNEQFF.